The 19 T cell receptor beta chains presented below share a single source sample, sequenced in a study of identical twins. Using its own MiXCR run on the 5' RACE reads, TCRdb lists one record per CDR3 protein. The sample holds about 100,000 distinct CDR3 sequences, about 6.1% seen once. Sequenced: memory T cells sorted from blood. These TCRs come from a woman aged 45 to 65 in good health.

The genes are TRBV4-1 and TRBJ1-1; no reliable D call. With 6 bases removed from V and 1 base from J, the gap between germline ends came to 12 bases. The CDR3 runs 14 residues. Germline CDR1 reads MGHRA; CDR2 reads YSYEKL. The CDR3 DNA reads as TGCGCCAGCAGAGGGCTCCTGAAGAACACTGAAGCTTTCTTT. This translates into CASRGLLKNTEAFF.

In this sample, this clonotype turned up many times. The chain combines TRBV4-1 with TRBJ2-1; perhaps TRBD2 as D (5 bases). This CDR3 has 15 residues. CDR1 is MGHRA and CDR2 is YSYEKL in the germline V gene. Trimming cost V 0 bases and J 2 bases, with 8 bases left between them. This CDR3 reads CASSQEGVPYNEQFF. CDR3 coding DNA: TGCGCCAGCAGCCAAGAGGGAGTCCCCTACAATGAGCAGTTCTTC.

This clonotype was picked up a small number of times. The chain is built from TRBV11-1 and TRBJ2-1, with 8 bases identical to TRBD1. V lost 7 bases to trimming and J lost 5 bases; unmatched junction nucleotides: 7. CDR1 SGHAT and CDR2 FQDESV come from the germline V gene (reference sequence). The CDR3 has 14 amino acids. The CDR3: CASTGQGRNNEQFF. For the CDR3, the DNA is TGTGCCAGCACCGGACAGGGAAGGAACAATGAGCAGTTCTTC.

Ten or more counts support this clonotype. This chain connects TRBV19 to TRBJ2-4; D unresolved. Germline lookup yields CDR1 LNHDA and CDR2 SQIVND (reference sequence). CDR3 size: 12 residues. Trimming removed 11 bases from V and 2 bases from J, with 10 bases in between. The CDR3 loop is CAARSPKNIQYF. Here the CDR3 DNA reads TGTGCCGCGAGAAGCCCCAAAAACATTCAGTACTTC.

This clonotype was detected ten times or more. The chain is built from TRBV5-1 and TRBJ2-3; no clear D gene. This CDR3 contains 14 residues. V lost 0 bases and J 0 bases, leaving 5 bases between the germline ends. Germline CDR1 is SGHRS and CDR2 is YFSETQ. CDR3 bases: TGCGCCAGCAGCTTGGAGACTAGCACAGATACGCAGTATTTT. Amino acid sequence: CASSLETSTDTQYF.

A remark on this clonotype: A read error is possible here, since a much larger clone lies one base away. The chain recombines TRBV11-3 with TRBJ1-1; D is unresolved. This CDR3 contains 14 residues. CDR1 is SGHNT, CDR2 YENEEA, per germline. V was clipped by 4 bases and J by 3 bases, with 12 bases between them. CDR3 sequence reads: CASSSGGSHTEAFF. CDR3 bases: TGTGCCAGCAGCTCGGGAGGGTCTCACACTGAAGCTTTCTTT.

There are many counts of this clonotype. V and J are TRBV11-2 and TRBJ2-1; 10 bases are a match to TRBD2. Germline V gives CDR1 SGHAT, CDR2 FQNNGV. This CDR3 is built from 20 residues. Unmatched junction bases numbered 13, after V lost 2 bases and J lost 0 bases. The CDR3 DNA reads TGTGCCAGCAGCTTATTGGGATGGACTAGCGGAACTAGCTCCTACAATGAGCAGTTCTTC. This translates into CASSLLGWTSGTSSYNEQFF.

This clonotype was detected many times. The chain joins TRBV9 to TRBJ2-1; 8 bases fit TRBD1. Germline lookup yields CDR1 SGDLS and CDR2 YYNGEE. The CDR3 has 15 amino acids. J lost 9 bases, V lost 3 bases, and 11 bases had no gene match. CDR3 DNA: TGTGCCAGCAGCGGACCGGGACAGGTCGGCCTTGAGCAGTTCTTC. Protein sequence: CASSGPGQVGLEQFF.

The rearrangement joins TRBV6-4 to TRBJ2-3; 12 bases fit TRBD2. CDR3 length: 17 residues. The junction had 3 bases not matched to a gene; V was cut back by 0 bases and J by 2 bases. Germline V gene sequence: CDR1 MRHNA, CDR2 SNTAGT. The CDR3 is CASSDSGLAGTTDTQYF. CDR3 in DNA: TGTGCCAGCAGTGACTCAGGACTAGCGGGAACCACAGATACGCAGTATTTT.

The sample holds many counts of this clonotype. The chain links TRBV12-3 or TRBV12-4 to TRBJ2-3, with D possibly being TRBD2 (5 bases). The CDR3 covers 13 residues. V lost 11 bases to trimming and J lost 0 bases, with 12 bases between them. The CDR3 protein is CAAGSASTDTQYF. DNA of the CDR3: TGTGCCGCTGGGAGCGCTAGCACAGATACGCAGTATTTT.

This clonotype was recorded many times. This chain joins TRBV7-8 and TRBJ1-4; no reliable D call. Per the germline V gene, CDR1 is SGHVS and CDR2 is FQNEAQ. The CDR3 is 15 amino acids. V gave up 5 bases and J gave up 7 bases, with 17 bases separating them. CDR3 in amino acids: CASSRRSRRTEKLFF. CDR3 bases: TGTGCCAGCAGCCGTCGGTCGCGCAGGACTGAAAAACTGTTTTTT.

CDR3 sequence (DNA): TGTGCCACCCCGTCCCCGAGCCCGAGGGATTCCGGGGAGCTGTTTTTT. This translates into CATPSPSPRDSGELFF. The chain couples TRBV28 to TRBJ2-2, with a tentative D call TRBD2 (5 bases). CDR3 length equals 16 residues. V was clipped by 10 bases and J by 6 bases, with 24 bases between them. Germline V CDR1 and CDR2: MDHEN, SYDVKM.

This clonotype was observed at least ten times. The chain employs TRBV10-3 and TRBJ2-1; perhaps TRBD2 as D (5 bases). Trimming stripped 11 bases from V and 5 bases from J, with 28 bases between. Germline V lookup: CDR1 ENHRY, CDR2 SYGVKD. The CDR3 is 17 amino acids. The chain's CDR3 is CASTTMRVSSPDNEQFF. The DNA for the CDR3 is TGTGCCTCAACAACGATGCGGGTTAGTAGTCCCGACAATGAGCAGTTCTTC.

This clonotype was detected many times. The CDR3 DNA follows: TGTGCCAGCACCTACTCGAGCAATCAGCCCCAGCATTTT. Protein product: CASTYSSNQPQHF. The gene calls are TRBV5-8 and TRBJ1-5; D not resolved. CDR3 length: 13 residues. Germline CDR1 reads SGHTS; CDR2 reads YDEGEE. Trimming cost V 6 bases and J 1 base, with 8 bases left between them.

This rearrangement joins TRBV11-2 to TRBJ2-7; TRBD2 agrees at 11 bases. Germline trimming cut 5 bases from V and 1 base from J; bases unmatched to any gene: 10. Germline V CDR1 and CDR2: SGHAT, FQNNGV. This CDR3 has 17 residues. The CDR3 protein is CASSTRSSGRLSYEQYF. The CDR3 region has the DNA TGTGCCAGCAGCACCCGCTCTAGCGGGAGGTTGTCCTACGAGCAGTACTTC.

In this sample, this clonotype turned up many times. The gene calls are TRBV10-1 and TRBJ2-1; TRBD2 matches 10 bases. CDR1 is WNHNN and CDR2 is SYGVQD in the germline V gene (reference sequence). V was clipped by 5 bases and J by 9 bases; unmatched bases: 7. The CDR3 sequence is 14 residues long. CDR3 in DNA: TGCGCCAGCAGTAGGACTAGCGGTGGGGGTGAGCAGTTCTTC. It codes for CASSRTSGGGEQFF.

Ten or more counts support this clonotype. The chain uses TRBV15 and TRBJ2-5, with D possibly matching TRBD2 (6 bases). This CDR3 is 14 amino acids long. V was shortened by 1 base and J by 1 base, with 7 bases between the two germline ends. Germline-derived CDR1 and CDR2 are LNHNV and YYDKDF (reference sequence). The CDR3 loop is CATSRAGAQETQYF. The CDR3, as DNA: TGTGCCACCAGCAGAGCGGGAGCCCAAGAGACCCAGTACTTC.

This clonotype was found many times. V is TRBV27 and J is TRBJ1-2, with D possibly TRBD1 on 5 matching bases. Germline lookup yields CDR1 MNHEY and CDR2 SMNVEV (reference sequence). Deletions cut 5 bases from V and 1 base from J, with 8 bases between. CDR3 length: 13 amino acids. The CDR3 nucleotides are TGTGCCAGCAGTCGACAGCATAACTATGGCTACACCTTC. Translation gives CASSRQHNYGYTF.

This clonotype was seen at least ten times. The junction differs from germline at one of its ends, possibly a read error. The chain has TRBV6-1 and TRBJ1-5, with 10 nucleotides matching TRBD1. CDR3 size: 17 residues. Germline V CDR1 and CDR2: MNHNS, SASEGT. CDR3 protein: CVSSEYRTGGLNQPQHF. The CDR3 DNA is TGTGTCAGCAGTGAATACAGGACAGGGGGTCTTAATCAGCCCCAGCATTTT.